This T cell receptor beta chain was profiled in a study of CXCR3-negative and CXCR3-positive naive CD8 T cells. Notes on the study in general: Similar levels of surface CD5 were seen between naive subsets; TCR strength was inferred from TRB CDR3 properties.

The libraries of TRB cDNA were constructed through 5' RACE using UMI labels. No DNA is given; TCRdb re-called the 5' RACE reads and lists each CDR3 protein once. Seen in this sample are fewer than 95,000 distinct CDR3 sequences; the ten most common clones hold about 1%. Of note for this clonotype: Its antigen is unknown.

Germline-derived CDR1 and CDR2 are SQVTM and ANQGSEA. The CDR3 has 15 residues. The receptor's source is a human donor in good health. Some clones in this sample may be carry-over from other donors' samples. The chain couples TRBV29-1 to TRBJ2-2; TCRdb designates TRBD1, a call that cannot be tested without DNA. The sample taken for sequencing was naive CXCR3- CD8+ T cells from blood. Subset defined: CD45RO-CCR7+CD27+CD95- naive CD8+ T cells lacking CXCR3 (TNR3-). The CDR3: CSVTGGSANTGELFF.